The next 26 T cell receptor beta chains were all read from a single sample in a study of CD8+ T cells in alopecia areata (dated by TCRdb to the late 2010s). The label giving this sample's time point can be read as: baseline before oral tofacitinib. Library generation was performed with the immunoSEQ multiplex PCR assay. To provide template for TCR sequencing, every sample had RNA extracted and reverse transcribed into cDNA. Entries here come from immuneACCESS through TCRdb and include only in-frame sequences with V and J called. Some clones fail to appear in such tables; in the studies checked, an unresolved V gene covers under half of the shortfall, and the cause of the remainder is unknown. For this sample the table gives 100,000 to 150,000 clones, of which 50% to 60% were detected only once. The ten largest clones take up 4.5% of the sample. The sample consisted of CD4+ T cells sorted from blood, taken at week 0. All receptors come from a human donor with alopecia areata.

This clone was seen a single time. The CDR3 DNA sequence: TGTGCCAGCAGTTTTCGGGGGGGCCGCGATGAGCAGTTCTTC. This translates into CASSFRGGRDEQFF. V and J are TRBV2 and TRBJ2-1; 8 bases align to TRBD2. Germline CDR1 reads SNHLY; CDR2 reads FYNNEI. After removal of 5 bases from V and 8 bases from J, the junction contained 8 bases not matched to a gene. The length of the CDR3 is 14 residues.

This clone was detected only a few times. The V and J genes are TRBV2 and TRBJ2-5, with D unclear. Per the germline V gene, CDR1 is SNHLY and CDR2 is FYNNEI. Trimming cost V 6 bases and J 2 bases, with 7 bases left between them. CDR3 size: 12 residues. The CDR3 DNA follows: TGTGCCAGCAGAACTGATCAAGAGACCCAGTACTTC. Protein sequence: CASRTDQETQYF.

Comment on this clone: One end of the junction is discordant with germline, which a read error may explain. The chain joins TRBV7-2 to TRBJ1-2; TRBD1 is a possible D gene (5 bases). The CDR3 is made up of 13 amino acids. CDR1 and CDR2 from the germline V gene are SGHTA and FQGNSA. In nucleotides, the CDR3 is TGTGCCAGCAGTTTAGTGGGGGGCTATGGCTACACCTTC. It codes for CASSLVGGYGYTF.

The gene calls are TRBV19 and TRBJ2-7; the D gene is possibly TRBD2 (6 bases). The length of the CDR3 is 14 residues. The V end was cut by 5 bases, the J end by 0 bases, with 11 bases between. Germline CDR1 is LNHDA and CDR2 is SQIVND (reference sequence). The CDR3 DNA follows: TGTGCCAGTAGTCCGGGACTTCACTCCTACGAGCAGTACTTC. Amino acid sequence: CASSPGLHSYEQYF.

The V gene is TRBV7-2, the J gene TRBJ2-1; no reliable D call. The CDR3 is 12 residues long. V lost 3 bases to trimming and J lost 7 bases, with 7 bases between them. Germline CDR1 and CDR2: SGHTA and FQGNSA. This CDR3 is CASSFSANEQFF. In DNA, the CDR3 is TGTGCCAGCAGCTTTTCAGCAAATGAGCAGTTCTTC.

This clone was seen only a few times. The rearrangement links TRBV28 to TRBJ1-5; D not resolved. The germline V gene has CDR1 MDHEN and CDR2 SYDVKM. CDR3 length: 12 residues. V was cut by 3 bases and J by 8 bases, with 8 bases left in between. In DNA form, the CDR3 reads TGTGCCAGCAGTTTCGGGGAAAAGCCCCAGCATTTT. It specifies CASSFGEKPQHF.

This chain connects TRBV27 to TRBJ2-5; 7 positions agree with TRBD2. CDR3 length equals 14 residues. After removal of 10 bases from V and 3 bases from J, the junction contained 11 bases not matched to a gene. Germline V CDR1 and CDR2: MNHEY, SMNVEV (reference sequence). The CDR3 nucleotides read TGTGCCACATCGGCATGGGGGGGGAAAGAGACCCAGTACTTC. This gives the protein CATSAWGGKETQYF.

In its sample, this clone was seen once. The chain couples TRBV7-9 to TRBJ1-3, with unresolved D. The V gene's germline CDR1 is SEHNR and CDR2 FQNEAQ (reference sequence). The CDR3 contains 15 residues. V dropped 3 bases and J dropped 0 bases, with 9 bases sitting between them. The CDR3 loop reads CASSFSRGSGNTIYF. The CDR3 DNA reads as TGTGCCAGCAGCTTCTCCCGGGGCTCTGGAAACACCATATATTTT.

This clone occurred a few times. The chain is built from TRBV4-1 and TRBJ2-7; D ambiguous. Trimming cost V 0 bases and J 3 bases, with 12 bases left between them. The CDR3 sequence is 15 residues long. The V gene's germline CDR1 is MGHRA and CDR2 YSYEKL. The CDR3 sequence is CASSQDFQPFYEQYF. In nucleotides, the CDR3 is TGCGCCAGCAGCCAAGATTTCCAGCCGTTCTACGAGCAGTACTTC.

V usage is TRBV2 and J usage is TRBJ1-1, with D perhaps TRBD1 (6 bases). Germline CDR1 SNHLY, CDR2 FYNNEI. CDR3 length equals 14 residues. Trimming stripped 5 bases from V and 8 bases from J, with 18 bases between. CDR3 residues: CASSRDTMVVEAFF. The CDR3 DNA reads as TGTGCCAGCAGTAGGGACACCATGGTCGTAGAAGCTTTCTTT. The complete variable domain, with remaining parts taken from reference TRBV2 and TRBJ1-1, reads EPEVTQTPSHQVTQMGQEVILRCVPISNHLYFYWYRQILGQKVEFLVSFYNNEISEKSEIFDDQFSVERPDGSNFTLKIRSTKLEDSAMYFCASSRDTMVVEAFFGQGTRLTVV.

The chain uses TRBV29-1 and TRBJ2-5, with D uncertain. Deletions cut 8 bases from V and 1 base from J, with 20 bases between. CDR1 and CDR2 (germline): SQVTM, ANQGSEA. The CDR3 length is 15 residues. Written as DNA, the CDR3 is TGCAGCACACTCTTGGGGTTGGGGTCCCAAGAGACCCAGTACTTC. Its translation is CSTLLGLGSQETQYF. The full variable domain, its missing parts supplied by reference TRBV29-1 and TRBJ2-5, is SAVISQKPSRDICQRGTSLTIQCQVDSQVTMMFWYRQQPGQSLTLIATANQGSEATYESGFVIDKFPISRPNLTFSTLTVSNMSPEDSSIYLCSTLLGLGSQETQYFGPGTRLLVL.

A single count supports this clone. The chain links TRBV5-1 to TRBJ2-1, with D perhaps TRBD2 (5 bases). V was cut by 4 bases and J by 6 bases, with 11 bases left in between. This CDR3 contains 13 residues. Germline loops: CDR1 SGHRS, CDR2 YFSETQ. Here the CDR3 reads CASSPPSGNEQFF. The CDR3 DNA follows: TGCGCCAGCAGCCCCCCGAGCGGCAATGAGCAGTTCTTC.

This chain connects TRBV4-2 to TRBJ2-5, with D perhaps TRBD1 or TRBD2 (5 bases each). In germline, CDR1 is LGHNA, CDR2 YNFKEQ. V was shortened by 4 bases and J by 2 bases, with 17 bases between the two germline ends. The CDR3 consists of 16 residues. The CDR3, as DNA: TGTGCCAGCAGCCCCACCGGGGCTTCGACTCAAGAGACCCAGTACTTC. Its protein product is CASSPTGASTQETQYF.

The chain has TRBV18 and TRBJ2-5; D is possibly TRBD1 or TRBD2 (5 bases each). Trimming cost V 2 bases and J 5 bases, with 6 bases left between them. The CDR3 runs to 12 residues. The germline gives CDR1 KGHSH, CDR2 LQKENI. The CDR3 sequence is CASSPEGETQYF. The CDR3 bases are TGTGCCAGCTCACCAGAGGGGGAGACCCAGTACTTC.

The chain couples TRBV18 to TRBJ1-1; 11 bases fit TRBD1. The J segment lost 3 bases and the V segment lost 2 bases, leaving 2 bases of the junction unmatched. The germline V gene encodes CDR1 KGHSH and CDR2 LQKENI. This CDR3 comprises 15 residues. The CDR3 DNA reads TGTGCCAGCTCACCAGGGACAGGGGGTTACACTGAAGCTTTCTTT. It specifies CASSPGTGGYTEAFF.

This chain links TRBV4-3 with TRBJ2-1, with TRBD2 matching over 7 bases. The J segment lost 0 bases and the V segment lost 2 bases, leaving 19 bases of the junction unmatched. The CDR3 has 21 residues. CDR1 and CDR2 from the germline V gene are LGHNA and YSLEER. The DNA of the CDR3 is TGCGCCAGCAGCCAATCCTTACCGGGGGGAGCTAGCGGATACTCCTACAATGAGCAGTTCTTC. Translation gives CASSQSLPGGASGYSYNEQFF.

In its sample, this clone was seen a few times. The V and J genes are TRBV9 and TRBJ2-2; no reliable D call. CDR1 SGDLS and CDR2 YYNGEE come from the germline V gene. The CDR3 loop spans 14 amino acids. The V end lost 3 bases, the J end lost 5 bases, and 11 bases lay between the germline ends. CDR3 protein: CASSATTGTGELFF. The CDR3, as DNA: TGTGCCAGCAGCGCAACAACCGGGACCGGGGAGCTGTTTTTT.

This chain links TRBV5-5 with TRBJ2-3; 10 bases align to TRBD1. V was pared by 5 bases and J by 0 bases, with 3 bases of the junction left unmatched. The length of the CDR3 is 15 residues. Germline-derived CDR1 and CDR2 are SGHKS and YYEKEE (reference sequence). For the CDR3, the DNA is TGTGCCAGCAGTGGACAGGGGGGTAGCACAGATACGCAGTATTTT. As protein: CASSGQGGSTDTQYF.

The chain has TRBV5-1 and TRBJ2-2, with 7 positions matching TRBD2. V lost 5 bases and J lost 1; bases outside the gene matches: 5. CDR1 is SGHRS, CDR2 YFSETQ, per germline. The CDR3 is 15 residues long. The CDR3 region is CASRPAGVNTGELFF. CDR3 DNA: TGCGCCAGCAGGCCGGCGGGAGTGAACACCGGGGAGCTGTTTTTT. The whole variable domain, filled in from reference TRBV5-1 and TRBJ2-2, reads KAGVTQTPRYLIKTRGQQVTLSCSPISGHRSVSWYQQTPGQGLQFLFEYFSETQRNKGNFPGRFSGRQFSNSRSEMNVSTLELGDSALYLCASRPAGVNTGELFFGEGSRLTVL.

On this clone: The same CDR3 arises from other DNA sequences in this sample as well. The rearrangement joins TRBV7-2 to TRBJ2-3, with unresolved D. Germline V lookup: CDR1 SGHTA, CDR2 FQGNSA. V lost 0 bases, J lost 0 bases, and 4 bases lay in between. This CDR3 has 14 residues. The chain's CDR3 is CASSLAGSTDTQYF. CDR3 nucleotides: TGTGCCAGCAGCTTAGCGGGTAGCACAGATACGCAGTATTTT.

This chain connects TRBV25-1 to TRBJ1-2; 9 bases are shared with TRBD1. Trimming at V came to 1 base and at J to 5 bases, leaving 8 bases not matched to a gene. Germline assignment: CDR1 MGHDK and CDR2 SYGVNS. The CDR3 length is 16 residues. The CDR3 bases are TGTGCCAGCAGTGAATCCCCGGACAGGGGAGGGTATGGCTACACCTTC. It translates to CASSESPDRGGYGYTF.

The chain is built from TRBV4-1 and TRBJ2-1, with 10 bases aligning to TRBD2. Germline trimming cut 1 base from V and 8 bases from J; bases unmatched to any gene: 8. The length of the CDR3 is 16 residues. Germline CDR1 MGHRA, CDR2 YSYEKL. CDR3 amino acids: CASSQVGSGGAYEQFF. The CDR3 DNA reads TGCGCCAGCAGCCAAGTCGGCAGCGGGGGGGCCTATGAGCAGTTCTTC.

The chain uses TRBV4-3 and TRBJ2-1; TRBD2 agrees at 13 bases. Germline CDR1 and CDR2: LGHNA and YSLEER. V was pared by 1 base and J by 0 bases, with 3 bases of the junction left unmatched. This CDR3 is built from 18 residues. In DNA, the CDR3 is TGCGCCAGCAGCCAAGGGACTAGCGGGGGAAGCTCCTACAATGAGCAGTTCTTC. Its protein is CASSQGTSGGSSYNEQFF.

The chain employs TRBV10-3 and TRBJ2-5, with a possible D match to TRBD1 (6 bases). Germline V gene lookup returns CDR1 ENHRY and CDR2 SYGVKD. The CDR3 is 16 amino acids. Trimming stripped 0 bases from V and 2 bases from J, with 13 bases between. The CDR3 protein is CAISESRGLDQETQYF. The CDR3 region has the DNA TGTGCCATCAGTGAGTCCAGGGGCCTTGATCAAGAGACCCAGTACTTC.

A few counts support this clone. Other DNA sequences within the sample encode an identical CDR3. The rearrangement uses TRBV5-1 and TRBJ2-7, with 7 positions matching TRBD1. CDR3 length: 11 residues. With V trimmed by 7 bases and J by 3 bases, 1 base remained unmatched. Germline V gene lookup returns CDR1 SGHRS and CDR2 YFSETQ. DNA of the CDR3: TGCGCCAGCCGGGACAGCTACGAGCAGTACTTC. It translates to CASRDSYEQYF.

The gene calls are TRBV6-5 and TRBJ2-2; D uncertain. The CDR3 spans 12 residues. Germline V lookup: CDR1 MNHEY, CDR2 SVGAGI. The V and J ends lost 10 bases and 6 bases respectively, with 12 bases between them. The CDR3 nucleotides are TGTGCCACCACACGGACCGCCGGGGAGCTGTTTTTT. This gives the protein CATTRTAGELFF.